The 7 T cell receptor beta chains given below trace back to one sample, sequenced in a study of spatial heterogeneity in lung cancer. General study points: Tumor mutation count correlated with how many alpha and beta TCRs expanded intratumorally.

Their antigens remain unidentified. TCRdb re-called the 5' RACE reads through MiXCR, storing one row per CDR3 protein. Counted here are 24,000 or so distinct CDR3 sequences, roughly 8.6% occurring once; the ten biggest clones make up 7.7%. Noted time point: sample taken at primary tumor resection. Sequences were derived from lung tumor tissue, sampled at surgery. All receptors derive from a male donor with early-stage non-small cell lung cancer.

This clonotype was counted at least ten times. The chain has TRBV29-1 and TRBJ2-7; 9 bases map to TRBD1. Germline V gene data show CDR1 as SQVTM and CDR2 as ANQGSEA. With 5 bases clipped from V and 4 bases from J, the junction kept 6 bases outside the gene matches. There are 13 residues in the CDR3. This chain's CDR3 is CSVFATGGYEQYF. In nucleotides, the CDR3 is TGCAGCGTTTTCGCGACAGGGGGGTACGAGCAGTACTTC.

This clonotype was seen ten or more times. This sequence joins TRBV20-1 and TRBJ2-4, with TRBD2 identical over 10 bases. Per germline, CDR1 DFQATT and CDR2 SNEGSKA (reference sequence). V trimming: 1 base; J trimming: 0 bases; junction bases outside the gene matches: 9. The CDR3 runs 18 residues. The CDR3 region has the DNA TGCAGTGCTAGAGGGTCGACTAGCGGGTATCTAGCCAAAAACATTCAGTACTTC. Its protein product is CSARGSTSGYLAKNIQYF.

This clonotype was found many times. This sequence joins TRBV28 and TRBJ1-5; 11 nucleotides match TRBD1. CDR1 and CDR2 from the germline V gene are MDHEN and SYDVKM. The CDR3 extends over 18 amino acids. V shed 5 bases, J shed 5 bases, and the junction held 14 bases outside the gene matches. The CDR3: CASSGDGTGGYGDQPQHF. CDR3 in DNA: TGTGCCAGCAGTGGTGACGGGACAGGGGGTTACGGAGATCAGCCCCAGCATTTT.

The rearrangement links TRBV11-2 to TRBJ2-3; perhaps TRBD2 as D (6 bases). CDR1 is SGHAT, CDR2 FQNNGV, per germline. Trimming left V 3 bases short and J 2 bases short, with 9 bases between. The CDR3 consists of 14 residues. The CDR3 bases are TGTGCCAGCAGCTTGACGGGAGACACAGATACGCAGTATTTT. Translated, it gives CASSLTGDTDTQYF.

Only a few counts were recorded for this clonotype. This chain links TRBV5-1 with TRBJ1-2; D gene ambiguous. The V gene lost 3 bases and the J gene lost 2 bases, with 8 bases spanning the gap. The germline gives CDR1 SGHRS, CDR2 YFSETQ. The CDR3 is 13 amino acids. CDR3 residues: CASSSPPNYGYTF. For the CDR3, the DNA is TGCGCCAGCAGCTCACCGCCCAACTATGGCTACACCTTC.

This clonotype has a handful of counts. The chain combines TRBV18 with TRBJ2-5, with D uncertain. Trimming left V 1 base short and J 1 base short, with 4 bases between. Per the germline V gene, CDR1 is KGHSH and CDR2 is LQKENI. CDR3 length: 13 amino acids. The CDR3 bases are TGTGCCAGCTCACCACAGATCCAAGAGACCCAGTACTTC. Encoded protein: CASSPQIQETQYF.

The table lists this clonotype with a few counts. J is TRBJ2-3 and V is TRBV29-1, with D perhaps TRBD2 (7 bases). The CDR3 length is 14 residues. From germline, CDR1 is SQVTM and CDR2 ANQGSEA. V was clipped by 7 bases and J by 1 base, with 15 bases between them. The DNA of the CDR3 is TGCAGCGCCGGTGGGGAGGGGGGCACAGATACGCAGTATTTT. It codes for CSAGGEGGTDTQYF.